Detailed here is one TCR beta chain. The source of the sample is a study of blood T cell repertoires in COVID-19. For the study at large: Acute and convalescent COVID-19 specimens originated in the United States, Italy and Spain. Sample material is recorded as cDNA or gDNA derived from T cells, B-cell-depleted T cells, or PBMCs.

In the source study's methods: Estimated nucleated cell counts came from reference gene primer amplification. The method was immunoSEQ multiplex PCR; TCRdb's version includes in-frame clones alone and lacks a portion of them. V, J and clone size are taken as reported in that table, and D and trimming were inferred from the DNA itself. The repertoire holds roughly 260,000 clones, with more than 65% as singletons. Germline lookup yields CDR1 LGHNA and CDR2 YSLEER. The ends were cut back, 4 bases at V and 0 bases at J, with 12 bases in the middle. The CDR3 extends over 15 amino acids. The sample comprised peripheral blood. This sequence originates from a woman younger than 35 with acute or convalescent COVID-19. The chain joins TRBV4-3 to TRBJ1-1; perhaps TRBD1 as D (5 bases). The CDR3 reads CASSPRVPMNTEAFF. The DNA for the CDR3 is TGCGCCAGCAGCCCCAGGGTACCCATGAACACTGAAGCTTTCTTT.